Detailed here is one T cell receptor (beta chain). Authors' data handling: Cell counts per sample came from amplifying reference gene primers. Assay used: immunoSEQ multiplex PCR; TCRdb lists only in-frame clones, some missing. The V and J calls and the clone size are those of that table, but D and trimming were determined from the DNA. The sample lists over 70,000 clones, around 87% occurring once. The source of the sample is a study of blood T cell repertoires in COVID-19. Study-level information: COVID-19 samples from acute and convalescent phases originated in the United States, Italy and Spain. From T cells, B-cell-depleted T cells, or PBMCs came the material, which was cDNA or gDNA.

CDR1 and CDR2 from the germline V gene are SGHTS and YDEGEE. The CDR3 runs to 16 residues. V lost 2 bases to trimming and J lost 4 bases; unmatched junction nucleotides: 8. The source material was peripheral blood. The gene calls are TRBV5-8 and TRBJ2-2; 7 bases match TRBD2. The sequence derives from a human donor in a cohort sampled during active COVID-19. This CDR3 reads CASSLTAGLPTGELFF. CDR3 DNA sequence: TGTGCCAGCAGCTTAACCGCGGGACTACCCACCGGGGAGCTGTTTTTT.